Here is one T cell receptor (beta chain) with its context. Its antigen is not identified. This entry belongs to a study of shared clonotypes between healthy human individuals. Study-level background: There were three CD4 naive, three CD4 memory, two CD8 naive and one CD8 memory plates per donor. Regarding the study as a whole: Larger estimated richness was generally recorded for naive subsets relative to memory subsets. Although depth was large, rarefaction showed that sequencing of the sorted subsets was incomplete.

Clones were sequenced by immunoSEQ multiplex PCR, and TCRdb holds only the in-frame ones, with some missing. This sample has some 1.5 million clones, with about 96% found just once. V was pared by 4 bases and J by 3 bases, with 15 bases of the junction left unmatched. Per the germline V gene, CDR1 is MNHEY and CDR2 is SMNVEV (reference sequence). The CDR3 has 17 amino acids. Material: naive CD4+ T cells sorted from blood. Documented subset: CD45RA+ positively selected. The source of this sequence is a man aged 30 to 39 in good health. The genes are TRBV27 and TRBJ2-7; 7 bases agree with TRBD1. In DNA form, the CDR3 reads TGTGCCAGCAGTTCGATATACTCATTGACAGGGATCTACGAGCAGTACTTC. It translates to CASSSIYSLTGIYEQYF.